This is a list of T cell receptor beta chains from one sample in a study of T cell changes during pregnancy in multiple sclerosis. The assay was immunoSEQ multiplex PCR, and TCRdb's table has in-frame clones only and misses some. The table shows 20,000 to 25,000 clones, with around 93% occurring only once. This material consisted of CD4+ T cells from peripheral blood mononuclear cells, taken in the third trimester of pregnancy. The origin of the receptors is a female donor with multiple sclerosis, enrolled in a pregnancy study. Each CDR3 is given with its conserved first and last residue. Fields, in order: clone size, D gene, J gene, V gene, CDR3 protein, CDR3 DNA. The D gene is left open where the match is weak. A row's size may be missing; if present it is once, few, many or a size class.

abundance: NA; d_gene: NA; j_gene: TRBJ1-3; v_gene: TRBV2; CDR3aa: CASRGQRSGNTIYF; CDR3nt: TGTGCCAGCAGGGGACAACGGTCTGGAAACACCATATATTTT
abundance: NA; d_gene: TRBD2; j_gene: TRBJ2-3; v_gene: TRBV10-3; CDR3aa: CAIRVAGGTDTQYF; CDR3nt: TGTGCCATCAGGGTAGCGGGGGGTACAGATACGCAGTATTTT
abundance: NA; d_gene: NA; j_gene: TRBJ2-1; v_gene: TRBV28; CDR3aa: CASNRRAGLPYNEQFF; CDR3nt: TGTGCCAGCAACCGGAGGGCAGGACTACCATACAATGAGCAGTTCTTC
abundance: NA; d_gene: NA; j_gene: TRBJ2-7; v_gene: TRBV5-6; CDR3aa: CASSLVLGDEQYF; CDR3nt: TGTGCCAGCAGCTTGGTGTTAGGGGACGAGCAGTACTTC
abundance: NA; d_gene: TRBD1; j_gene: TRBJ2-3; v_gene: TRBV7-2; CDR3aa: CASSFTVTGTLTDTQYF; CDR3nt: TGTGCCAGCAGCTTTACCGTGACAGGGACCCTCACAGATACGCAGTATTTT
abundance: NA; d_gene: NA; j_gene: TRBJ2-2; v_gene: TRBV5-4; CDR3aa: CASSLDSNTGELFF; CDR3nt: TGTGCCAGCAGCCTGGACTCGAACACCGGGGAGCTGTTTTTT
abundance: NA; d_gene: TRBD2; j_gene: TRBJ2-7; v_gene: TRBV2; CDR3aa: CASSTLAGGQSEQYF; CDR3nt: TGTGCCAGCAGTACTCTAGCGGGGGGGCAAAGCGAGCAGTACTTC
abundance: NA; d_gene: NA; j_gene: TRBJ1-1; v_gene: TRBV4-3; CDR3aa: CASSQDRGGNTEAFF; CDR3nt: TGCGCCAGCAGCCAAGATCGGGGGGGAAACACTGAAGCTTTCTTT
abundance: few; d_gene: NA; j_gene: TRBJ1-1; v_gene: TRBV7-9; CDR3aa: CASSFLRGSTEAFF; CDR3nt: TGTGCCAGCAGCTTCCTTCGGGGTTCAACTGAAGCTTTCTTT
abundance: NA; d_gene: TRBD1; j_gene: TRBJ1-1; v_gene: TRBV29-1; CDR3aa: CSVSGGGTEAFF; CDR3nt: TGCAGCGTTTCAGGGGGCGGCACTGAAGCTTTCTTT
abundance: NA; d_gene: TRBD2; j_gene: TRBJ2-7; v_gene: TRBV7-2; CDR3aa: CASSITTSGGFVYEQYF; CDR3nt: TGTGCCAGCAGCATCACAACTAGCGGGGGGTTCGTCTACGAGCAGTACTTC
abundance: NA; d_gene: NA; j_gene: TRBJ2-4; v_gene: TRBV2; CDR3aa: CASRSIAGIQYF; CDR3nt: TGTGCCAGCAGATCCATTGCAGGCATTCAGTACTTC
abundance: NA; d_gene: NA; j_gene: TRBJ1-1; v_gene: TRBV2; CDR3aa: CATRGRQPEAFF; CDR3nt: TGTGCCACCAGGGGTCGACAACCTGAAGCTTTCTTT
abundance: NA; d_gene: NA; j_gene: TRBJ1-1; v_gene: TRBV7-9; CDR3aa: CASRPASLERTEAFF; CDR3nt: TGTGCCAGCCGCCCTGCGAGTCTAGAGAGGACTGAAGCTTTCTTT
abundance: NA; d_gene: NA; j_gene: TRBJ1-3; v_gene: TRBV21-1; CDR3aa: CASSTNETALPSSGNTIYF; CDR3nt: TGTGCCAGCAGCACAAACGAGACAGCTCTCCCGAGCTCTGGAAACACCATATATTTT
abundance: NA; d_gene: TRBD1; j_gene: TRBJ1-6; v_gene: TRBV5-6; CDR3aa: CASTYRGENSPLHF; CDR3nt: TGTGCCAGCACCTACAGGGGAGAGAATTCACCCCTCCACTTT
abundance: NA; d_gene: NA; j_gene: TRBJ2-2; v_gene: TRBV28; CDR3aa: CASSLSRAGRTGELFF; CDR3nt: TGTGCCAGCAGTTTAAGTCGGGCAGGGAGGACCGGGGAGCTGTTTTTT
abundance: NA; d_gene: NA; j_gene: TRBJ1-5; v_gene: TRBV6-5; CDR3aa: CASSFTGSDQPQHF; CDR3nt: TGTGCCAGCAGTTTCACAGGGTCTGATCAGCCCCAGCATTTT
abundance: NA; d_gene: TRBD2; j_gene: TRBJ2-1; v_gene: TRBV5-1; CDR3aa: CASSVPLTSGGANEQFF; CDR3nt: TGCGCCAGCAGCGTCCCTTTAACTAGCGGGGGGGCAAATGAGCAGTTCTTC
abundance: once; d_gene: TRBD2; j_gene: TRBJ2-6; v_gene: TRBV9; CDR3aa: CASTNSGGRSGANVLTF; CDR3nt: TGTGCCAGCACCAACTCGGGGGGGAGGTCCGGGGCCAACGTCCTGACTTTC
abundance: NA; d_gene: NA; j_gene: TRBJ2-1; v_gene: TRBV7-8; CDR3aa: CASSLAGSSYNEQFF; CDR3nt: TGTGCCAGCAGTCTGGCTGGCAGCTCCTACAATGAGCAGTTCTTC
abundance: NA; d_gene: TRBD1; j_gene: TRBJ1-1; v_gene: TRBV5-1; CDR3aa: CASRRGPDTEAFF; CDR3nt: TGCGCCAGCCGTAGGGGGCCGGACACTGAAGCTTTCTTT
abundance: NA; d_gene: NA; j_gene: TRBJ1-5; v_gene: TRBV6-6; CDR3aa: CASSPNQPQHF; CDR3nt: TGTGCCAGCAGCCCAAATCAGCCCCAGCATTTT
abundance: NA; d_gene: NA; j_gene: TRBJ2-7; v_gene: TRBV5-5; CDR3aa: CASSPFGESYEQYF; CDR3nt: TGTGCCAGCAGCCCTTTCGGGGAGTCCTACGAGCAGTACTTC
abundance: NA; d_gene: TRBD1; j_gene: TRBJ1-1; v_gene: TRBV14; CDR3aa: CASSRFDRGLTEAFF; CDR3nt: TGTGCCAGCAGCCGATTCGACAGGGGTCTCACTGAAGCTTTCTTT
abundance: NA; d_gene: NA; j_gene: TRBJ1-5; v_gene: TRBV18; CDR3aa: CASSPNRVSNQPQHF; CDR3nt: TGTGCCAGCTCACCCAACAGGGTCAGCAATCAGCCCCAGCATTTT